The 17 T cell receptor beta chains presented below share a single source sample, sequenced in a study of cytomegalovirus exposure and HLA in healthy donors. Vbeta (60) and Jbeta (13) primers were used in the PCR. Sequenced by immunoSEQ multiplex PCR; TCRdb stores in-frame clones only, minus some. The sample holds tens of thousands of clones; under 75% are singletons and the top ten take 2.3%. The sample comprised PBMCs. These receptors came from a human donor in good health.

V is TRBV18 and J is TRBJ1-2; TRBD1 matches 7 bases. The junction had 10 bases not matched to a gene; V was cut back by 3 bases and J by 6 bases. Looked up from germline, CDR1 is KGHSH and CDR2 is LQKENI. The CDR3 sequence is 15 residues long. CDR3: CASSPRQGVGDGYTF. The CDR3 nucleotides read TGTGCCAGCTCACCTCGACAGGGAGTCGGCGATGGCTACACCTTC.

This rearrangement joins TRBV5-5 to TRBJ1-2; D call uncertain. Trimming stripped 1 base from V and 0 bases from J, with 7 bases between. Germline assignment: CDR1 SGHKS and CDR2 YYEKEE (reference sequence). CDR3 size: 14 residues. DNA of the CDR3: TGTGCCAGCAGCTTGCGACTAGCTAACTATGGCTACACCTTC. Translated, it gives CASSLRLANYGYTF.

The chain uses TRBV19 and TRBJ1-5, with D maybe TRBD1 (5 bases). This CDR3 spans 18 amino acids. The germline V gene has CDR1 LNHDA and CDR2 SQIVND (reference sequence). Trimming took off 8 bases at V and 2 bases at J, with 25 bases between the two ends. CDR3 DNA: TGTGCCAGTGATACGGCAGGGTGGGGTATATTGGGCAATCAGCCCCAGCATTTT. This codes for CASDTAGWGILGNQPQHF.

This clone occurred once. This chain connects TRBV7-3 to TRBJ2-1; 9 bases are shared with TRBD2. The CDR3 length is 19 residues. The V gene end was trimmed by 0 bases and the J gene end by 9 bases; junction bases not matched to a gene: 18. The V gene's germline CDR1 is SGHTA and CDR2 FQGTGA. The CDR3 is CASSLTPASSAGGNREQFF. For the CDR3, the DNA is TGTGCCAGCAGCTTAACACCGGCATCTTCGGCGGGGGGGAATCGTGAGCAGTTCTTC.

V and J are TRBV9 and TRBJ2-2, with D perhaps matching TRBD2 (5 bases). This CDR3 has 13 residues. Germline V gene lookup returns CDR1 SGDLS and CDR2 YYNGEE. V was cut by 0 bases and J by 7 bases, with 7 bases left in between. CDR3 bases: TGTGCCAGCAGCGTAGCGGGAAGCGGGGAGCTGTTTTTT. Amino acid sequence: CASSVAGSGELFF.

The genes are TRBV7-9 and TRBJ1-4; 8 nucleotides agree with TRBD1. Germline V gives CDR1 SEHNR, CDR2 FQNEAQ (reference sequence). V shed 1 base and J 6 bases; nucleotides not matched to a gene: 4. This CDR3 contains 15 residues. The CDR3 region is CASSLGQGAHEKLFF. The CDR3 DNA reads as TGTGCCAGCAGCTTAGGGCAGGGGGCACATGAAAAACTGTTTTTT.

This clone was seen a handful of times. The chain uses TRBV7-6 and TRBJ2-6; no firm D call. V was clipped by 0 bases and J by 2 bases, with 5 bases between them. The CDR3 covers 15 residues. Germline CDR1 reads SGHVS; CDR2 reads FNYEAQ. CDR3 in DNA: TGTGCCAGCAGCTTAGCCCTCCCTGGGGCCAACGTCCTGACTTTC. As protein: CASSLALPGANVLTF.

This clone was counted a few times. The CDR3 nucleotides are TGTGCCAGCAGCTTCCGAAGTCTCGAGGGCTACACCTTC. This codes for CASSFRSLEGYTF. This rearrangement joins TRBV7-2 to TRBJ1-2, with D unresolved. This CDR3 spans 13 amino acids. Trimming left V 3 bases short and J 8 bases short, with 13 bases between. CDR1 is SGHTA and CDR2 is FQGNSA in the germline V gene.

V usage is TRBV7-2 and J usage is TRBJ2-7; tentatively, D is TRBD2 (6 bases). This CDR3 is 16 amino acids long. Germline V CDR1 and CDR2: SGHTA, FQGNSA. Trimming left V 1 base short and J 3 bases short, with 16 bases between. The CDR3 DNA is TGTGCCAGCAGCTTAGAGCCGGGACTCCCCCTCTACGAGCAGTACTTC. Amino acid sequence: CASSLEPGLPLYEQYF.

V usage is TRBV9 and J usage is TRBJ1-5, with D perhaps TRBD1 (6 bases). The CDR3 totals 15 residues. Germline CDR1 and CDR2: SGDLS and YYNGEE. Trimming left V 0 bases short and J 4 bases short, with 11 bases between. The CDR3 DNA follows: TGTGCCAGCAGCGTAGGAGGCACAGGGAATCAGCCCCAGCATTTT. The encoded protein is CASSVGGTGNQPQHF.

The V call is TRBV5-6, the J call TRBJ2-7, with TRBD1 identical over 7 bases. The CDR3 contains 15 residues. Per germline, CDR1 SGHDT and CDR2 YYEEEE. Trimming cost V 4 bases and J 4 bases; bases outside gene matches: 11. DNA of the CDR3: TGTGCCAGCAGCATTACAGGGGCCAGGCTATACGAGCAGTACTTC. This gives the protein CASSITGARLYEQYF.

This clone was detected a few times. The chain recombines TRBV7-2 with TRBJ2-1; D is possibly TRBD1 (5 bases). In germline, CDR1 is SGHTA, CDR2 FQGNSA. This CDR3 has 14 residues. The V and J ends lost 4 bases and 8 bases respectively, with 15 bases between them. CDR3 loop: CASSSRLRGHEQFF. The DNA for the CDR3 is TGTGCCAGCAGCTCGCGTCTTAGGGGCCATGAGCAGTTCTTC.

The count of this clone is one. The CDR3 protein is CASSLRGGVNTEAFF. The CDR3 DNA is TGTGCCAGCAGCTTGCGAGGAGGCGTGAACACTGAAGCTTTCTTT. The genes are TRBV5-4 and TRBJ1-1; D not certain. V lost 1 base to trimming and J lost 0 bases, with 10 bases between them. Germline V gene sequence: CDR1 SGHNT, CDR2 YYREEE (reference sequence). The CDR3 extends over 15 amino acids.

This clone was seen a handful of times. This sequence joins TRBV9 and TRBJ2-5; 8 nucleotides match TRBD2. Looked up from germline, CDR1 is SGDLS and CDR2 is YYNGEE. The CDR3 is 18 residues long. V shed 3 bases and J 4 bases; nucleotides not matched to a gene: 17. CDR3: CASSDGPGTGGPGETQYF. CDR3 in DNA: TGTGCCAGCAGCGACGGGCCGGGAACGGGGGGGCCTGGAGAGACCCAGTACTTC.

The rearrangement links TRBV19 to TRBJ2-3, with 10 nucleotides matching TRBD2. The germline gives CDR1 LNHDA, CDR2 SQIVND (reference sequence). V was clipped by 4 bases and J by 6 bases; unmatched bases: 13. The CDR3 is 17 amino acids. The chain's CDR3 is CASSTKLSSGGADTQYF. CDR3 bases: TGTGCCAGTAGTACGAAGTTATCCAGCGGGGGGGCCGATACGCAGTATTTT. Drawing the rest from reference TRBV19 and TRBJ2-3, the complete variable domain is DGGITQSPKYLFRKEGQNVTLSCEQNLNHDAMYWYRQDPGQGLRLIYYSQIVNDFQKGDIAEGYSVSREKKESFPLTVTSAQKNPTAFYLCASSTKLSSGGADTQYFGPGTRLTVL.

The genes are TRBV6-5 and TRBJ1-2, with D unresolved. The CDR3 sequence is 13 residues long. V lost 5 bases to trimming and J lost 5 bases, with 12 bases between them. Germline CDR1 MNHEY, CDR2 SVGAGI. CDR3 sequence: CASSARFLYGYTF. The CDR3 DNA is TGTGCCAGCAGTGCGCGGTTCTTATATGGCTACACCTTC.

On this clone itself: This CDR3 is also generated by other DNA sequences in the sample. The genes are TRBV6-5 and TRBJ2-7, with TRBD1 matching over 9 bases. The CDR3 loop spans 13 amino acids. V was pared by 5 bases and J by 6 bases, with 5 bases of the junction left unmatched. The V gene's germline CDR1 is MNHEY and CDR2 SVGAGI. The CDR3: CASSRGQGSEQYF. In DNA form, the CDR3 reads TGTGCCAGCAGTCGAGGACAGGGGTCCGAGCAGTACTTC.